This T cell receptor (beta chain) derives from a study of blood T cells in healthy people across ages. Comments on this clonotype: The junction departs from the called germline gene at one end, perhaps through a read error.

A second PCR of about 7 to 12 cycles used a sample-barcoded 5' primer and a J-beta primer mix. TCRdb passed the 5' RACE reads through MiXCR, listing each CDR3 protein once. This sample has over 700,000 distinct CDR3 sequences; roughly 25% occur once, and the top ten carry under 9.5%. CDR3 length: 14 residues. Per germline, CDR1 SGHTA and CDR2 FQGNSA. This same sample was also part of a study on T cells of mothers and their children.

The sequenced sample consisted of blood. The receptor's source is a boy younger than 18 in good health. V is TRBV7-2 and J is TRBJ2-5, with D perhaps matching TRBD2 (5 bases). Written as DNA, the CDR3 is TGTGCCGGCAGCTTACCCGGCAGCGGAGAGACCCAGTACTTC. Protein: CAGSLPGSGETQYF. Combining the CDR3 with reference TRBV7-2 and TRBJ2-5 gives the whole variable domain GAGVSQSPSNKVTEKGKDVELRCDPISGHTALYWYRQSLGQGLEFLIYFQGNSAPDKSGLPSDRFSAERTGGSVSTLTIQRTQQEDSAVYLCAGSLPGSGETQYFGPGTRLLVL.